This T cell receptor beta chain was documented in a study of CD8+CD57+ T cells in acquired aplastic anemia. Overall study: Quantities of DNA derived from sorted CD4+ and CD8+ cells averaged around 3 ug. General study results and limits: About 30 was the count of CD8+ CDR3 sequences that patients shared with controls.

In the case of this clonotype: Its antigen is undetermined.

All sequencing subjects had displayed CD8+CD57+ cell expansion on flow cytometry. The patients all had a severe acquired aplastic anemia diagnosis. CDR3 size: 13 residues. V lost 0 bases and J 3 bases, leaving 6 bases between the germline ends. Germline V gene sequence: CDR1 LNHNV, CDR2 YYDKDF (reference sequence). Profiles of TCR beta VDJ and CDR3 were generated from a genomic DNA template. TCRdb re-derived calls from the reads in MiXCR, one entry per CDR3 protein. The sample holds 180,000 or so distinct CDR3 sequences, under 50% seen once. This sequence originates from a human donor with aplastic anemia. Sequencing input: sorted CD4+, CD8+, or CD8+CD57+ T cells (not recorded which) from PBMCs. This sequence joins TRBV15 and TRBJ2-7, with D possibly being TRBD2 (5 bases). The CDR3 loop is CATSRDGNYEQYF. CDR3 coding DNA: TGTGCCACCAGCAGAGACGGGAACTACGAGCAGTACTTC. Supplemented by reference TRBV15 and TRBJ2-7, the full variable domain reads DAMVIQNPRYQVTQFGKPVTLSCSQTLNHNVMYWYQQKSSQAPKLLFHYYDKDFNNEADTPDNFQSRRPNTSFCFLDIRSPGLGDTAMYLCATSRDGNYEQYFGPGTRLTVT.